This T cell receptor (beta chain) was recovered during a study of shared clonotypes between healthy human individuals. Overall study findings and caveats: Sharing across four donors was highest in naive CD4 (roughly 5%) and lowest in memory CD8 (0.4%).

Several immunoSEQ plates held equal portions of the genomic DNA taken from each subset. How the authors handled the data: Filtering differed since immunoSEQ provided only junctions, with no quality scores. Assay used: immunoSEQ multiplex PCR; TCRdb lists only in-frame clones, some missing. For V, J and clone size, that table is used; D and trimming come from the DNA. The top ten clones hold around 0.06% of a sample with about 600,000 clones, roughly 97% of them seen once. Remarks on this clone: Its antigen remains unknown.

The sequencing input was naive CD4+ T cells sorted from blood. Subset in this sample: CD45RA+ positively selected. The receptor was derived from a woman in her 30s in good health.

The DNA of the CDR3 is TGTGCCAGCAGCCTACAGGGCCGTTGGACCACCTACGAGCAGTACTTC. It is translated as CASSLQGRWTTYEQYF. The chain uses TRBV7-8 and TRBJ2-7, with D possibly TRBD1 on 6 matching bases. The CDR3 loop spans 16 amino acids. Trimming took 5 bases from V and 2 from J, leaving 19 bases between them. Germline V CDR1 and CDR2: SGHVS, FQNEAQ.